This TCR beta chain was captured in a study of blood T cells in healthy people across ages. Overall study: Per every two T cells, about one barcoded beta molecule was captured by template switching. Study results and limitations: Per million T cells, the diversity of TCR beta decreased roughly linearly as age advanced. Donors of long life had a larger count of naive CD4+ cells and greater diversity than aged donors.

This clonotype has at least ten counts. Antigen: not known. A J-beta primer mix and a sample-barcoded 5' primer were used in a second PCR of roughly 6 to 11 cycles. Each CDR3 protein is one row after TCRdb ran MiXCR on the 5' RACE reads. The repertoire includes roughly 700,000 distinct CDR3 sequences, 45% to 50% of them detected once, and under 35% sits in the top ten. The V and J ends lost 0 bases and 5 bases respectively, with 7 bases between them. The CDR3 extends over 12 amino acids. The V gene's germline CDR1 is DFQATT and CDR2 SNEGSKA (reference sequence). The sequenced sample was blood. The source is a woman in her fifties or sixties in good health. The rearrangement uses TRBV20-1 and TRBJ1-2; no definite D call. The CDR3 spells CSARDGQYGYTF. The CDR3 DNA follows: TGCAGTGCTAGAGATGGCCAGTATGGCTACACCTTC.